These 13 T cell receptor beta chains came from one sample sequenced in a study of vaccination and CD4 T cells after COVID-19. Antigens for these TCRs are unknown. The assay that was used to sequence DNA from cultured CD4+ T cells was the Oncomine TCR Beta short-read assay. TCRdb processed the PCR reads anew with MiXCR; each CDR3 protein has one entry. The sample shows over 15,000 distinct CDR3 sequences, around 52% of them seen only once. Treatment denoted: approximately 11-day PBMC culture with coronavirus spike peptide pools or control peptides (ViraFEST assay). Specimen: CD4+ T cells from blood, cultured in vitro. The receptors shown here come from a human donor who had recovered from COVID-19.

The CDR3 region is CASSYGGKGQPQHF. CDR3 in DNA: TGTGCCAGCAGTTACGGGGGGAAGGGTCAGCCCCAGCATTTT. The rearrangement links TRBV6-5 to TRBJ1-5, with a tentative D call TRBD1 (5 bases). Germline V gives CDR1 MNHEY, CDR2 SVGAGI. The CDR3 runs to 14 residues. V was shortened by 2 bases and J by 6 bases, with 11 bases between the two germline ends.

This clonotype was recorded a few times. This sequence joins TRBV24-1 and TRBJ2-3, with TRBD2 matching 8 bases. This CDR3 has 19 residues. The germline V gene has CDR1 KGHDR and CDR2 SFDVKD. J gave up 0 bases and V 0 bases, and 10 bases lay outside the gene matches. The DNA for the CDR3 is TGTGCCACCAGTGATTTGGGGCTAGCGGGCGAAACTAGCACAGATACGCAGTATTTT. Translating gives CATSDLGLAGETSTDTQYF.

This clonotype was seen only a few times. This CDR3 reads CSAQSGGSSYEQYF. The CDR3 DNA reads as TGCAGTGCTCAAAGCGGGGGGAGCTCCTACGAGCAGTACTTC. The gene calls are TRBV20-1 and TRBJ2-7, with 9 bases matching TRBD2. The CDR3 covers 14 residues. V dropped 5 bases and J dropped 0; count of bases not matched to a gene: 5. Germline CDR1 DFQATT, CDR2 SNEGSKA (reference sequence).

CDR3 sequence reads: CSAREVEGWAGGNTEAFF. The CDR3 nucleotides are TGCAGTGCTAGAGAGGTGGAAGGGTGGGCAGGGGGGAACACTGAAGCTTTCTTT. The rearrangement links TRBV20-1 to TRBJ1-1, with TRBD1 matching over 7 bases. The J segment lost 1 base and the V segment lost 0 bases, leaving 14 bases of the junction unmatched. The CDR3 is 18 amino acids. CDR1 and CDR2 from the germline V gene are DFQATT and SNEGSKA (reference sequence).

This clonotype appeared a few times. The V gene is TRBV24-1, the J gene TRBJ2-7; 9 bases are a match to TRBD1. In germline, CDR1 is KGHDR, CDR2 SFDVKD. Unmatched junction bases numbered 8, after V lost 7 bases and J lost 5 bases. CDR3 length: 14 residues. CDR3 amino acids: CATSRNDRGDEQYF. As DNA, the CDR3 is TGTGCCACCAGCCGGAACGACAGGGGGGACGAGCAGTACTTC.

V usage is TRBV27 and J usage is TRBJ2-7, with 8 positions matching TRBD1. This CDR3 has 16 amino acids. V dropped 6 bases and J dropped 2; count of bases not matched to a gene: 12. Looked up from germline, CDR1 is MNHEY and CDR2 is SMNVEV (reference sequence). CDR3 sequence: CASSFTGQGLAYEQYF. CDR3 nucleotides: TGTGCCAGCAGCTTCACAGGACAGGGTCTGGCCTACGAGCAGTACTTC.

The chain combines TRBV4-2 with TRBJ2-5; TRBD1 matches at 7 bases. The J segment lost 2 bases and the V segment lost 4 bases, leaving 7 bases of the junction unmatched. Germline V CDR1 and CDR2: LGHNA, YNFKEQ. The CDR3 is 15 amino acids. The CDR3 protein is CASSPYGQVQETQYF. The CDR3 nucleotides are TGTGCCAGCAGCCCGTACGGACAGGTACAAGAGACCCAGTACTTC.

J is TRBJ2-1 and V is TRBV3-1; possibly TRBD2 for D (6 bases). This CDR3 has 11 residues. V shed 3 bases and J shed 11 bases, with 8 bases lying between them. Germline assignment: CDR1 LGHDT and CDR2 YNNKEL (reference sequence). In DNA, the CDR3 is TGTGCCAGCAGCCAGGAGGGCAAGCAGTTCTTC. Translating gives CASSQEGKQFF.

The rearrangement uses TRBV6-1 and TRBJ1-4; TRBD1 might be the D (6 bases). Deletions cut 6 bases from V and 8 bases from J, with 19 bases between. Looked up from germline, CDR1 is MNHNS and CDR2 is SASEGT. This CDR3 comprises 15 residues. The CDR3 sequence: CASRERGQRGEKLFF. CDR3 nucleotide sequence: TGTGCCAGCAGGGAGAGAGGACAAAGGGGGGAAAAACTGTTTTTT.

The V gene is TRBV5-1, the J gene TRBJ2-5, with D perhaps matching TRBD2 (6 bases). CDR3 length equals 16 residues. Trimming left V 0 bases short and J 7 bases short, with 19 bases between. The germline CDR1 and CDR2 sequences are SGHRS and YFSETQ. CDR3 nucleotides: TGCGCCAGCAGCTTGGTCCAAGTAGGGCAGGGAGGGACCCAGTACTTC. Its protein is CASSLVQVGQGGTQYF. Variable domain in full (rest from reference TRBV5-1 and TRBJ2-5): KAGVTQTPRYLIKTRGQQVTLSCSPISGHRSVSWYQQTPGQGLQFLFEYFSETQRNKGNFPGRFSGRQFSNSRSEMNVSTLELGDSALYLCASSLVQVGQGGTQYFGPGTRLLVL.

The chain recombines TRBV14 with TRBJ2-7, with TRBD1 matching over 9 bases. The V gene's germline CDR1 is SGHDN and CDR2 FVKESK. The CDR3 runs to 17 residues. The V and J ends lost 1 base and 2 bases, in that order; junction bases with no gene match: 9. Here the CDR3 DNA reads TGTGCCAGCAGCCAAGTGGTACGGGACAGGGCAACCTACGAGCAGTACTTC. Amino acid sequence: CASSQVVRDRATYEQYF.

The chain uses TRBV27 and TRBJ1-2, with 7 bases fitting TRBD1. This CDR3 spans 13 amino acids. Trimming cost V 4 bases and J 3 bases; bases outside gene matches: 2. Per the germline V gene, CDR1 is MNHEY and CDR2 is SMNVEV (reference sequence). CDR3 DNA: TGTGCCAGCAGTTCCGACAGGGACTATGGCTACACCTTC. It codes for CASSSDRDYGYTF.

This chain links TRBV19 with TRBJ2-7; 7 nucleotides line up with TRBD1. CDR1 and CDR2 (germline): LNHDA, SQIVND (reference sequence). The CDR3 sequence is 13 residues long. Losses at the gene ends were 8 bases for V and 2 bases for J; bases not matched to a gene: 6. The CDR3 protein is CASARQGPYEQYF. The CDR3, as DNA: TGTGCCAGTGCCCGACAGGGTCCCTACGAGCAGTACTTC.